Sequencing of this T cell receptor beta chain was carried out in a study of T cell repertoires in cytomegalovirus infection (dated by TCRdb to the late 2010s). Study-wide context: The peptide stimulations were aimed at well-studied HLA-B-restricted epitopes as well as recently identified HLA-C-restricted CMV epitopes, whose presentation resists viral immunomodulation. Because public TCR beta signatures pointed to carriage of CMV infection together with the matching HLA type, the HLA type of each donor mattered for the analysis.

Data came from an Illumina HiSeq 1500. The public reads were reanalyzed by TCRdb: fastp trimming at Q25, MiXCR alignment, in-frame beta chains only. Entries are consolidated by CDR3 protein sequence, retaining the most common genes and DNA. The sample data list about 700,000 distinct CDR3 sequences, and 30% to 35% of these were observed just once. About 20% of the sample rests with the top ten. General conclusions and limits of the study: In both this cohort and an independent roughly 330-donor cohort, the cumulative frequency of public TCR beta family members distinguished carriers of CMV infection plus the relevant HLA type. The ex vivo response was dominated by HLA-C-restricted CMV-specific TCR beta clonotypes, which also provided the single most frequent clonotype in two of eight donors.

The germline V gene (reference sequence) sets CDR1 to SEHNR and CDR2 to FQNEAQ. V is cut back by 2 bases and J by 9 bases, with 9 bases in the junction unmatched. The CDR3 starts with the cysteine, ends with the phenylalanine, and has 15 residues. This entry keeps only the CDR3 DNA: 45 bases, framed from base 1. The treatment or condition label, as the study defines it: in vitro stimulation with specific CMV peptide epitopes to enrich CMV-specific T cells. Comment on this clonotype: The antigen it binds to is not known. No qualities accompany the bases; no much larger clone lies one base away.

Sequences were derived from cultured PBMCs, sampled from culture after CMV antigen stimulation. The clonotype comes from a human donor in good health (CMV status not recorded). Some clones in this sample may be carry-over from other donors' samples. Recombination joined TRBV7-9 with TRBJ2-1; a stretch of 8 junction bases matches TRBD1. DNA sequence: TGTGCCAGCAGCTTATCCGCAGGGGGCGAGTTTGAGCAGTTCTTC. Its protein is CASSLSAGGEFEQFF.